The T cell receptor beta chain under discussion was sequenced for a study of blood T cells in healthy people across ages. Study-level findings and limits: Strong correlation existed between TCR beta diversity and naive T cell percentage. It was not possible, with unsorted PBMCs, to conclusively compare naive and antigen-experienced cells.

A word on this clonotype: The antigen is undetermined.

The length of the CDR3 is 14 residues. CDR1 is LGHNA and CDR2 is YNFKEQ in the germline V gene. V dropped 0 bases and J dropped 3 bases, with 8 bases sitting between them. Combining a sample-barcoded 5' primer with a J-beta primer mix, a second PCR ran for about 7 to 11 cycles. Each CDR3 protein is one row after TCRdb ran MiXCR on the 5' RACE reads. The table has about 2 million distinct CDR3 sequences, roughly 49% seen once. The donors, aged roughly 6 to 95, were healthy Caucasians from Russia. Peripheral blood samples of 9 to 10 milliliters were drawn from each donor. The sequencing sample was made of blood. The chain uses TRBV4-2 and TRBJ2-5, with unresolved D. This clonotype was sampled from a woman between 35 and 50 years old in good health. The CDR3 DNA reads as TGTGCCAGCAGCCAAGAAAGTACCAAAGAGACCCAGTACTTC. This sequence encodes CASSQESTKETQYF.